Below are 21 T cell receptor beta chains sequenced from a single sample in a study of human T cells and chemical hapten exposure. As for time point: patch test 1, 2 weeks after DPC sensitization. Treatment reported: therapeutic diphenylcyclopropenone sensitization with weekly scalp DPC. TCRdb reprocessed the RACE reads via MiXCR and lists one record per CDR3 protein. In the table there are 370,000 or so distinct CDR3 sequences, roughly 4.8% of which are singletons. The sample in question was whole blood, obtained in connection with sensitization to the hapten diphenylcyclopropenone (DPC). The receptors were gathered from a woman between 50 and 59 years old with alopecia areata. Some clones in this sample may be carry-over from other donors' samples.

The CDR3 nucleotides are TGTGCCAGCACCAAGGAGAGACTGAGCACAGATACGCAGTATTTT. It encodes CASTKERLSTDTQYF. The rearrangement links TRBV6-6 to TRBJ2-3; D gene ambiguous. Per germline, CDR1 MNHNY and CDR2 SVGAGI (reference sequence). Trimming shortened V by 7 bases and J by 0 bases, and 14 bases separated the two germline ends. This CDR3 is built from 15 residues.

J is TRBJ1-6 and V is TRBV6-5; D not certain. This CDR3 is built from 13 residues. Germline CDR1 is MNHEY and CDR2 is SVGAGI. The germline V and J ends were trimmed by 7 bases and 5 bases, with 9 bases remaining between them. Here the CDR3 reads CASKSENNSPLHF. The DNA for the CDR3 is TGTGCCAGCAAGAGCGAAAATAATTCACCCCTCCACTTT.

This clonotype was observed at least ten times. The V gene is TRBV15, the J gene TRBJ2-2, with D perhaps TRBD1 (5 bases). Germline CDR1 LNHNV, CDR2 YYDKDF (reference sequence). The V gene lost 0 bases and the J gene lost 1 base, with 12 bases spanning the gap. The CDR3 is 17 amino acids. The CDR3 sequence: CATSRDGAGLNTGELFF. The CDR3 nucleotides read TGTGCCACCAGCAGAGATGGGGCAGGCCTGAACACCGGGGAGCTGTTTTTT.

This clonotype was observed many times. V is TRBV6-2 or TRBV6-3 and J is TRBJ1-5; a weak D match, TRBD1 (5 bases). The CDR3 covers 12 residues. The ends were cut back, 7 bases at V and 7 bases at J, with 11 bases in the middle. Germline CDR1 MNHEY, CDR2 SVGEGT. Here the CDR3 DNA reads TGTGCCAGCAATGAGGGGTCGCAGCCCCAGCATTTT. The encoded protein is CASNEGSQPQHF.

This clonotype showed up many times. This sequence joins TRBV4-2 and TRBJ2-5; D not resolved. V was cut by 3 bases and J by 0 bases, with 5 bases left in between. CDR3 length: 13 residues. Germline V CDR1 and CDR2: LGHNA, YNFKEQ. This CDR3 reads CASSQPYQETQYF. The CDR3 DNA reads TGTGCCAGCAGCCAGCCTTACCAAGAGACCCAGTACTTC.

This clonotype has only a few counts. The rearrangement uses TRBV27 and TRBJ1-6, with unresolved D. The CDR3 contains 15 residues. Germline V lookup: CDR1 MNHEY, CDR2 SMNVEV (reference sequence). Trimming removed 6 bases from V and 7 bases from J, with 16 bases in between. The DNA of the CDR3 is TGTGCCAGCAGCTATGAACCGGGGAAAAATTCACCCCTCCACTTT. Translated: CASSYEPGKNSPLHF.

The rearrangement uses TRBV2 and TRBJ2-7, with D perhaps matching TRBD2 (6 bases). Trimming shortened V by 6 bases and J by 0 bases, and 12 bases separated the two germline ends. The CDR3 consists of 14 residues. Germline-derived CDR1 and CDR2 are SNHLY and FYNNEI. CDR3 sequence reads: CASSSGEASYEQYF. The CDR3, as DNA: TGTGCCAGCAGCTCGGGGGAAGCCTCCTACGAGCAGTACTTC.

The chain uses TRBV20-1 and TRBJ2-7; 7 positions agree with TRBD1. After removal of 5 bases from V and 2 bases from J, the junction contained 6 bases not matched to a gene. CDR1 DFQATT and CDR2 SNEGSKA come from the germline V gene (reference sequence). The CDR3 has 13 residues. The CDR3 nucleotides are TGCAGTGCTTGGGGCACAGGGGCCTACGAGCAGTACTTC. Residues: CSAWGTGAYEQYF.

This clonotype was found many times. The chain links TRBV28 to TRBJ2-5, with 9 bases lining up with TRBD2. The CDR3 is 14 residues long. CDR1 is MDHEN and CDR2 is SYDVKM in the germline V gene. V was clipped by 5 bases and J by 5 bases; unmatched bases: 6. The CDR3 reads CASSRGLAGETQYF. CDR3 bases: TGTGCCAGCAGTCGGGGACTAGCCGGGGAGACCCAGTACTTC.

The sample holds many counts of this clonotype. The rearrangement links TRBV20-1 to TRBJ1-6; 7 bases map to TRBD1. The ends lost 3 bases at V and 2 bases at J; junction bases unmatched: 4. Germline CDR1 DFQATT, CDR2 SNEGSKA (reference sequence). The CDR3 sequence is 15 residues long. The CDR3 region is CSARTGTAYNSPLHF. CDR3 bases: TGCAGTGCTAGGACCGGGACAGCCTATAATTCACCCCTCCACTTT.

The rearrangement joins TRBV12-3 or TRBV12-4 to TRBJ1-6; 8 bases agree with TRBD1. The CDR3 sequence is 16 residues long. Trimming removed 5 bases from V and 9 bases from J; junction bases left unmatched: 12. In DNA form, the CDR3 reads TGTGCCAGCAGTCTCAGCGGACAGGGCGCCGGTTCACCCCTCCACTTT. Translating gives CASSLSGQGAGSPLHF.

V and J are TRBV20-1 and TRBJ2-1; 9 nucleotides line up with TRBD2. V was pared by 6 bases and J by 7 bases, with 10 bases of the junction left unmatched. The germline gives CDR1 DFQATT, CDR2 SNEGSKA (reference sequence). CDR3 length: 14 residues. CDR3 sequence: CSAPSSGSRNEQFF. The CDR3, as DNA: TGCAGTGCCCCTAGTAGCGGGAGTAGGAATGAGCAGTTCTTC.

The rearrangement links TRBV28 to TRBJ2-1; D unclear. V lost 2 bases, J lost 0 bases, and 11 bases lay in between. CDR3 length equals 16 residues. Germline CDR1 is MDHEN and CDR2 is SYDVKM. In DNA form, the CDR3 reads TGTGCCAGCAGTTTAGGTGACTCGAGCTCCTACAATGAGCAGTTCTTC. This translates into CASSLGDSSSYNEQFF.

There are many counts of this clonotype. The chain has TRBV28 and TRBJ2-7, with D perhaps being TRBD1 or TRBD2 (5 bases each). Germline assignment: CDR1 MDHEN and CDR2 SYDVKM. The CDR3 runs 13 residues. V was trimmed by 7 bases and J by 3 bases, leaving 13 bases between them. The CDR3 loop reads CASTGTDVYEQYF. The CDR3 coding sequence is TGTGCCAGCACCGGGACGGACGTCTACGAGCAGTACTTC.

This clonotype was picked up a small number of times. V and J are TRBV15 and TRBJ1-5; D gene uncertain. This CDR3 region has 12 residues. V was shortened by 0 bases and J by 7 bases, with 4 bases between the two germline ends. Germline values: CDR1 LNHNV, CDR2 YYDKDF (reference sequence). In DNA form, the CDR3 reads TGTGCCACCAGCAGAGATCTCCAGCCCCAGCATTTT. This translates into CATSRDLQPQHF.

The chain carries TRBV20-1 and TRBJ1-6, with TRBD1 matching 7 bases. Germline-derived CDR1 and CDR2 are DFQATT and SNEGSKA (reference sequence). J lost 0 bases, V lost 0 bases, and 14 bases had no gene match. This CDR3 comprises 20 residues. The CDR3 loop is CSARDREGETGSSYNSPLHF. Here the CDR3 DNA reads TGCAGTGCTAGAGATCGGGAAGGCGAGACAGGGAGCTCCTATAATTCACCCCTCCACTTT.

This clonotype was recorded many times. The chain employs TRBV28 and TRBJ2-7; D gene unclear. Looked up from germline, CDR1 is MDHEN and CDR2 is SYDVKM. V was clipped by 6 bases and J by 3 bases, with 9 bases between them. The CDR3 spans 12 residues. CDR3 nucleotide sequence: TGTGCCAGCAGCCCCACCTACTACGAGCAGTACTTC. Translation gives CASSPTYYEQYF.

This clonotype was seen repeatedly, ten times or more. The chain links TRBV29-1 to TRBJ1-2; TRBD1 is a possible D gene (5 bases). This CDR3 spans 13 amino acids. CDR1 and CDR2 from the germline V gene are SQVTM and ANQGSEA. With 0 bases removed from V and 8 bases from J, the gap between germline ends came to 13 bases. The CDR3 here is CSVEDGRDWGYTF. The CDR3 bases are TGCAGCGTTGAAGATGGGCGGGACTGGGGCTACACCTTC.

In this sample, this clonotype turned up a few times. V usage is TRBV2 and J usage is TRBJ2-1, with TRBD2 identical over 12 bases. With 6 bases clipped from V and 2 bases from J, the junction kept 5 bases outside the gene matches. This CDR3 is built from 16 residues. Per germline, CDR1 SNHLY and CDR2 FYNNEI. CDR3 in amino acids: CASSRTSGVTYNEQFF. Here the CDR3 DNA reads TGTGCCAGCAGCCGGACTAGCGGGGTTACCTACAATGAGCAGTTCTTC.

CDR3: CASSFGTDQPQHF. DNA for the CDR3: TGTGCCAGCAGCTTCGGGACGGATCAGCCCCAGCATTTT. The chain joins TRBV6-6 to TRBJ1-5; a possible D gene is TRBD1 (5 bases). In germline, CDR1 is MNHNY, CDR2 SVGAGI (reference sequence). The CDR3 runs to 13 residues. Trimming pared 6 bases from V and 5 bases from J, leaving 11 bases between.

This clonotype was found many times. V gene TRBV5-6 combines with J gene TRBJ1-2; 8 bases are shared with TRBD1. Germline-derived CDR1 and CDR2 are SGHDT and YYEEEE. CDR3 length: 14 amino acids. Germline trimming cut 0 bases from V and 7 bases from J; bases unmatched to any gene: 5. Here the CDR3 DNA reads TGTGCCAGCAGCTTGGGACAGGGGTATGCTGGCTACACCTTC. Protein: CASSLGQGYAGYTF.